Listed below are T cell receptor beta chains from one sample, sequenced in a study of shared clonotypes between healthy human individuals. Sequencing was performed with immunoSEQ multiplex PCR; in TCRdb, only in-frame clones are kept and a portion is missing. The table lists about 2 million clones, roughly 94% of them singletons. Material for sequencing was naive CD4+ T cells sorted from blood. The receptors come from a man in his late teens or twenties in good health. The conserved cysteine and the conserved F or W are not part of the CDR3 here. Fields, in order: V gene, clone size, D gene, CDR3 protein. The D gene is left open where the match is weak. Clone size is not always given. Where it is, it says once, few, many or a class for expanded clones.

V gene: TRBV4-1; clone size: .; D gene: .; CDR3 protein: ASSLRDLTEGNSPLH
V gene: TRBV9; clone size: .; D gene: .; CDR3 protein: ASSEGGPTEAF
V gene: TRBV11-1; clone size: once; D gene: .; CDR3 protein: ASSLDGSPLH
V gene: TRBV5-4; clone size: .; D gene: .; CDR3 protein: AAGQTSSYEQY
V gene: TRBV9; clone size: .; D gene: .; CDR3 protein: ASSVGGAVREKLF
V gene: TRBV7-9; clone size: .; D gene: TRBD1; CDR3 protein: ASSLAGPMEGALNSPLH
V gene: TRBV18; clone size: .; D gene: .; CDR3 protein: ASSPPERNEETQY
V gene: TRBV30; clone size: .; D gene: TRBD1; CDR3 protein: AWSGQGGNSPLH
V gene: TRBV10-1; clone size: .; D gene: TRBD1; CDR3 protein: ASSRDREGNEQF
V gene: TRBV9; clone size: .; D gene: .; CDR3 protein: ASSVGTRYQETQY
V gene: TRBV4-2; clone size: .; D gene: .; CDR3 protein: ASSHVGKAEKLF
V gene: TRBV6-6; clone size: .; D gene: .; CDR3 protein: ASSYSLGDSNQPQH
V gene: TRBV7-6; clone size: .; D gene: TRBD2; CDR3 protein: ASSLGSAGGSYNEQF
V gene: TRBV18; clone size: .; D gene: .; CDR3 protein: ASSPTGGKAAQETQY
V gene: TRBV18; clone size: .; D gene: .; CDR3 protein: ASSPIAPSTDTQY
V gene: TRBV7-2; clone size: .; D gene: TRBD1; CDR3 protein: ASSPRTGLVEQY
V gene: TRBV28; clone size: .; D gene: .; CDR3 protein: ASSLIVGNTIY
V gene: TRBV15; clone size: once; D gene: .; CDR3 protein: ATSRVRDWLNEQF
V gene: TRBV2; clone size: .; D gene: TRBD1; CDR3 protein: ASSQGGPDTQY
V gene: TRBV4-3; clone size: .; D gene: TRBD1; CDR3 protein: ASSQFVQGAFSGNTIY
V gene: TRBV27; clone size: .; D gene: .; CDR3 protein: ASSLAGHTEAF
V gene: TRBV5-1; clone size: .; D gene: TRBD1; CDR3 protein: ASSLEDRGVEQY
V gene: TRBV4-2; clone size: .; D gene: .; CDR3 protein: ASSQDWASGELF
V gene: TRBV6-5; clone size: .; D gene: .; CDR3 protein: ASARGATYEQY
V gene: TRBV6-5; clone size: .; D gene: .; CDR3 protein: ASSSLVLGEKLF
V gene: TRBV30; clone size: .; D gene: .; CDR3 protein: AWDGGLEDEQY
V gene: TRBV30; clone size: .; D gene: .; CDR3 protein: AWSLGYYEQY
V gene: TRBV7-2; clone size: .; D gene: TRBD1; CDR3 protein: ASSLVGGQGDLNGYT
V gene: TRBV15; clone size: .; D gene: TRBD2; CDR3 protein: ATSRGTTSGSYEQY
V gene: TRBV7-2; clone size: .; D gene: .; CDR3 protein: ASSLAAYLEQY
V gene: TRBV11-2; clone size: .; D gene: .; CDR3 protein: ASSFLVADTQY
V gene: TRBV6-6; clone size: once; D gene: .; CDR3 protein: ASSYSPGWGTEAF
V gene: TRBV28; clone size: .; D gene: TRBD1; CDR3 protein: ASSLLGTGTNSPLH
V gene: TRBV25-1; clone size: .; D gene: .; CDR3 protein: ASTPLGRSYEQY
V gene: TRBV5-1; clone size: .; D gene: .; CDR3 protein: ASSPESGSFYEQY
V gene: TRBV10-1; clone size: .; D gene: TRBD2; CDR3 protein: ASSLLAGVYEQY
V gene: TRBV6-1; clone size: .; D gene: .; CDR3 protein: ASSEFPVGTLNNEQF
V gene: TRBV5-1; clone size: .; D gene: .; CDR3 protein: ASSSSFPGTGELF
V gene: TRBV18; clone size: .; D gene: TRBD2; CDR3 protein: ASSPGLAGPYEQY
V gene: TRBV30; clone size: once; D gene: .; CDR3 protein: AWSSRGNEQY
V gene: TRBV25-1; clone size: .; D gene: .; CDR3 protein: ASSTTGATNEKLF
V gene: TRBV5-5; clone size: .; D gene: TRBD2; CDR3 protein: ASSLLGWAGGPMAGELF
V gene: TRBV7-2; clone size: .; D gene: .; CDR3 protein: ASSFMAEPYEQY
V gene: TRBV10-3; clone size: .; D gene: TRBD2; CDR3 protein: ATLGGGQETQY
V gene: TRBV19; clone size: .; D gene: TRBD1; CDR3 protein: ASSIGQGGNEKLF